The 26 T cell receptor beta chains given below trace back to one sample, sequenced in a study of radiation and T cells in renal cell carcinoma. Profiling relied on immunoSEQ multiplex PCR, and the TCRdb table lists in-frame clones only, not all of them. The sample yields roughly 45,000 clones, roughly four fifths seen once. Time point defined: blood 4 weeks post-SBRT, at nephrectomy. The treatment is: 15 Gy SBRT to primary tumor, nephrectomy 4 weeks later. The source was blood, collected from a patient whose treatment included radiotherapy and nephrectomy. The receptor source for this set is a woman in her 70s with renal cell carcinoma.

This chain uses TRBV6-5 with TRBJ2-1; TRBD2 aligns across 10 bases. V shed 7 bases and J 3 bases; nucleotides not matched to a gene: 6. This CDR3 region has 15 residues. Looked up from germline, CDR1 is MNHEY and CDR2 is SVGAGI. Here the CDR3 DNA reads TGTGCCAGCAAGAGGACTAGCGGCTACTACAATGAGCAGTTCTTC. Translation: CASKRTSGYYNEQFF.

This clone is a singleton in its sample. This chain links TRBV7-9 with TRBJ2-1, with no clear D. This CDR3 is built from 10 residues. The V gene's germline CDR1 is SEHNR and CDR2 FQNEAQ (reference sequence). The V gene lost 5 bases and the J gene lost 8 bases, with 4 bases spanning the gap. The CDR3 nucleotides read TGTGCCAGCAGCCCTCATGAGCAGTTCTTC. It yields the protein CASSPHEQFF.

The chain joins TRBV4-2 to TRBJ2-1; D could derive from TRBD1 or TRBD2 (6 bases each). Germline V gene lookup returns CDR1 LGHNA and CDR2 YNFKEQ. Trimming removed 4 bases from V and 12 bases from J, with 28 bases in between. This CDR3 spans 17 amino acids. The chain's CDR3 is CASSLDRDSEGGALQFF. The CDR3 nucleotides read TGTGCCAGCAGCCTCGACCGGGACTCTGAAGGGGGAGCGTTGCAGTTCTTC.

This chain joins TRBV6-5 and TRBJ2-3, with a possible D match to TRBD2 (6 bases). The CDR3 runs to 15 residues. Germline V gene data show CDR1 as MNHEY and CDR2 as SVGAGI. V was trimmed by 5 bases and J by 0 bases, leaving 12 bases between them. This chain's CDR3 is CASSVGTSSTDTQYF. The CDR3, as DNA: TGTGCCAGCAGTGTAGGGACTTCTAGCACAGATACGCAGTATTTT.

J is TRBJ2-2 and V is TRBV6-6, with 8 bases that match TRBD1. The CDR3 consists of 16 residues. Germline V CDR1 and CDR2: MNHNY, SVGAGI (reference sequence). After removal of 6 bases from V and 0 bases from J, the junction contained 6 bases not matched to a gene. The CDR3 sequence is CASSPQGAANTGELFF. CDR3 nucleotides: TGTGCCAGCAGCCCCCAGGGGGCTGCGAACACCGGGGAGCTGTTTTTT.

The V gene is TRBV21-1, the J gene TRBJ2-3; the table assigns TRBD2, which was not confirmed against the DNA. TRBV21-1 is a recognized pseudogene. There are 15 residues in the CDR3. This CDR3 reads CASSETSGSTDTQYF. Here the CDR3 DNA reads TGTGCCAGCAGCGAGACTAGCGGTAGCACAGATACGCAGTATTTT.

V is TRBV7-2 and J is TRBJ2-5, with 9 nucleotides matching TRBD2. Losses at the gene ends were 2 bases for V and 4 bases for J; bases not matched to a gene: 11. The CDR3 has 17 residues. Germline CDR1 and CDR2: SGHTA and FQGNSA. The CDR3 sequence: CASSLRVAGEAGETQYF. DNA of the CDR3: TGTGCCAGCAGCTTAAGGGTAGCGGGAGAGGCGGGAGAGACCCAGTACTTC.

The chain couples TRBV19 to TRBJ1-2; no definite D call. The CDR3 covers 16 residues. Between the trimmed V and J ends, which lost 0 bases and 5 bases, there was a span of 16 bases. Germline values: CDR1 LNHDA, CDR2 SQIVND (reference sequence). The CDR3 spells CASSIDRPADGYGYTF. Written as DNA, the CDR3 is TGTGCCAGTAGTATAGATCGCCCCGCCGACGGTTATGGCTACACCTTC.

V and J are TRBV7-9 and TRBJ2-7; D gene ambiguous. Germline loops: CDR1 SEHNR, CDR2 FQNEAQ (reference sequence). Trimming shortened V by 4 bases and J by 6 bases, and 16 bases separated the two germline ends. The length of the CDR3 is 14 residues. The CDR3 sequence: CASSSGQVGSEQYF. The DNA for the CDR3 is TGTGCCAGCAGCTCTGGGCAGGTAGGAAGCGAGCAGTACTTC. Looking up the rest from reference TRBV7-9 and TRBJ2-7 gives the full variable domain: DTGVSQNPRHKITKRGQNVTFRCDPISEHNRLYWYRQTLGQGPEFLTYFQNEAQLEKSRLLSDRFSAERPKGSFSTLEIQRTEQGDSAMYLCASSSGQVGSEQYFGPGTRLTVT.

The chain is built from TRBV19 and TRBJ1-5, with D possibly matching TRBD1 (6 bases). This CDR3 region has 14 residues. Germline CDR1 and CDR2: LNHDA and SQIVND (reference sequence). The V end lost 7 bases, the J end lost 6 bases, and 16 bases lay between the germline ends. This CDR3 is CASNPTGGGQPQHF. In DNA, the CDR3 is TGTGCCAGTAACCCGACAGGTGGTGGTCAGCCCCAGCATTTT.

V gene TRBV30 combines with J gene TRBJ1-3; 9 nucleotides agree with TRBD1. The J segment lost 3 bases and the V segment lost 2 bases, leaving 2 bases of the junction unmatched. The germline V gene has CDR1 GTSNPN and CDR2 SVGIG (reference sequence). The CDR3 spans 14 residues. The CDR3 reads CAWSRQGVGNTIYF. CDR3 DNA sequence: TGTGCCTGGAGTAGACAGGGGGTTGGAAACACCATATATTTT.

The CDR3 region is CAISETNRGGRGSTDTQYF. The CDR3 region has the DNA TGTGCCATCAGTGAGACCAACCGAGGCGGGCGCGGGAGCACAGATACGCAGTATTTT. The V call is TRBV10-3, the J call TRBJ2-3; a possible D gene is TRBD2 (5 bases). With 2 bases removed from V and 0 bases from J, the gap between germline ends came to 21 bases. The CDR3 is 19 amino acids. The germline gives CDR1 ENHRY, CDR2 SYGVKD.

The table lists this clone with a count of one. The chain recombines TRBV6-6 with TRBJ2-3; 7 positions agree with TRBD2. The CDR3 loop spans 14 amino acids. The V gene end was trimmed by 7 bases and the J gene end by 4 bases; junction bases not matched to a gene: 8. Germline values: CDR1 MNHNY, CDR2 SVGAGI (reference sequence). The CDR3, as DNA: TGTGCCAGCACCGACAGCGGGGCCTCAGATACGCAGTATTTT. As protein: CASTDSGASDTQYF.

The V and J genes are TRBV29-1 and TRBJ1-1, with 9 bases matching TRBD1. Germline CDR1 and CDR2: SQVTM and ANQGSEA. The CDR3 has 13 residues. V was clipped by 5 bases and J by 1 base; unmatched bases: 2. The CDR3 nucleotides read TGCAGCGTTAGGACAGGGGCGAACACTGAAGCTTTCTTT. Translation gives CSVRTGANTEAFF.

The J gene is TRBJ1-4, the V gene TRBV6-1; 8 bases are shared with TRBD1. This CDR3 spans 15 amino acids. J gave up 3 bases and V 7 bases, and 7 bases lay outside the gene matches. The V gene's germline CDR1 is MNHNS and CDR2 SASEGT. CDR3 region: CASKMDRVANEKLFF. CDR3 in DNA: TGTGCCAGCAAGATGGACAGGGTGGCTAATGAAAAACTGTTTTTT.

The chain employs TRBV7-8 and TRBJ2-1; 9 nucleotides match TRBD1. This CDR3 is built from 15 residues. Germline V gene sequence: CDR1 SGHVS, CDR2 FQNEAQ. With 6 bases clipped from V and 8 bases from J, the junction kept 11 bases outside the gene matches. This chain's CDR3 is CASRNRGTGKDEQFF. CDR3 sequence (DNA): TGTGCCAGCAGGAATAGGGGGACAGGGAAAGATGAGCAGTTCTTC.

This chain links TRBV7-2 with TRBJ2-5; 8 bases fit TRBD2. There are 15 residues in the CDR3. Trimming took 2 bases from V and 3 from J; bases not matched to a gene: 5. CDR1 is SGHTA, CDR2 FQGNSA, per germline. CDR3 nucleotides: TGTGCCAGCAGCTTAAACGGGGGGGCCGAAGAGACCCAGTACTTC. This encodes CASSLNGGAEETQYF.

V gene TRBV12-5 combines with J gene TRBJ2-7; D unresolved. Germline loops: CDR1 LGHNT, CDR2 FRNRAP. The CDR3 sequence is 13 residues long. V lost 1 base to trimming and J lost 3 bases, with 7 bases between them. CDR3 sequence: CASGLDSDYEQYF. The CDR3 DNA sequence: TGTGCTAGTGGTTTGGACAGCGACTACGAGCAGTACTTC.

CDR3 sequence reads: CSAGGDTEAFF. The CDR3 DNA reads as TGCAGCGCAGGGGGGGACACTGAAGCTTTCTTT. This chain links TRBV29-1 with TRBJ1-1, with 7 positions matching TRBD1. Germline V gene data show CDR1 as SQVTM and CDR2 as ANQGSEA. This CDR3 spans 11 amino acids. Unmatched junction bases numbered 2, after V lost 7 bases and J lost 3 bases.

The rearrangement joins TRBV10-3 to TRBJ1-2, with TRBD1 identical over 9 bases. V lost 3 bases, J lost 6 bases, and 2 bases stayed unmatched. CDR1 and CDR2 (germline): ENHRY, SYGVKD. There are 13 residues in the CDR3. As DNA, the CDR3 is TGTGCCATCAGTGATACAGGGGGCGATGGCTACACCTTC. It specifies CAISDTGGDGYTF.

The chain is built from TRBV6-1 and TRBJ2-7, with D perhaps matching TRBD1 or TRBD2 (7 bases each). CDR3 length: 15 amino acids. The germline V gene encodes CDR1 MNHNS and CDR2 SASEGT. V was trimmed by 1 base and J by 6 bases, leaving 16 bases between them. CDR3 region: CASSEDQGGEGEQYF. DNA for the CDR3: TGTGCCAGCAGTGAAGACCAGGGGGGGGAGGGCGAGCAGTACTTC.

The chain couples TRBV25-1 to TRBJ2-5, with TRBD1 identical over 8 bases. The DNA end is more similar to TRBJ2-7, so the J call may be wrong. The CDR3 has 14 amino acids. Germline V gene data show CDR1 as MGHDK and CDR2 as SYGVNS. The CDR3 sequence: CASSEPDRAYEQYF. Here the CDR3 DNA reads TGTGCCAGCAGTGAACCGGACAGGGCCTACGAGCAGTACTTC.

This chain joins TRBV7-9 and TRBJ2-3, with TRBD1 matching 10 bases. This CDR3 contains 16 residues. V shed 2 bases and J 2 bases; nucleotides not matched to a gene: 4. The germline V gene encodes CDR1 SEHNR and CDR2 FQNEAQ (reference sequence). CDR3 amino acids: CASSLSDRGPTDTQYF. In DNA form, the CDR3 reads TGTGCCAGCAGCTTAAGTGACAGGGGGCCCACAGATACGCAGTATTTT.

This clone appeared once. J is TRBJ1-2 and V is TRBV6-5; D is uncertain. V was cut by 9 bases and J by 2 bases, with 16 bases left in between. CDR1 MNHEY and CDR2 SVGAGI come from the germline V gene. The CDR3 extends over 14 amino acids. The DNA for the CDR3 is TGTGCCAGTAGACCCAACCTCCCGAACTATGGCTACACCTTC. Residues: CASRPNLPNYGYTF.

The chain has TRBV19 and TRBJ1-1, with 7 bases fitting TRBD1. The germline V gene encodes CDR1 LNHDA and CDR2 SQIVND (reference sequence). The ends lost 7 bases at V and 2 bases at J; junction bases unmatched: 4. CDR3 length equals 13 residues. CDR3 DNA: TGTGCCAGTATGGACAGGATTAACACTGAAGCTTTCTTT. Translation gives CASMDRINTEAFF.

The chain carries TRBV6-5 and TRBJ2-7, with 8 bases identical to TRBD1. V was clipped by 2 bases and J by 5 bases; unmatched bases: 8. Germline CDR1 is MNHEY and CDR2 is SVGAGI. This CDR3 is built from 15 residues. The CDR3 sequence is CASSYRAGGLDEQYF. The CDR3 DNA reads TGTGCCAGCAGTTACCGGGCAGGGGGCTTGGACGAGCAGTACTTC.